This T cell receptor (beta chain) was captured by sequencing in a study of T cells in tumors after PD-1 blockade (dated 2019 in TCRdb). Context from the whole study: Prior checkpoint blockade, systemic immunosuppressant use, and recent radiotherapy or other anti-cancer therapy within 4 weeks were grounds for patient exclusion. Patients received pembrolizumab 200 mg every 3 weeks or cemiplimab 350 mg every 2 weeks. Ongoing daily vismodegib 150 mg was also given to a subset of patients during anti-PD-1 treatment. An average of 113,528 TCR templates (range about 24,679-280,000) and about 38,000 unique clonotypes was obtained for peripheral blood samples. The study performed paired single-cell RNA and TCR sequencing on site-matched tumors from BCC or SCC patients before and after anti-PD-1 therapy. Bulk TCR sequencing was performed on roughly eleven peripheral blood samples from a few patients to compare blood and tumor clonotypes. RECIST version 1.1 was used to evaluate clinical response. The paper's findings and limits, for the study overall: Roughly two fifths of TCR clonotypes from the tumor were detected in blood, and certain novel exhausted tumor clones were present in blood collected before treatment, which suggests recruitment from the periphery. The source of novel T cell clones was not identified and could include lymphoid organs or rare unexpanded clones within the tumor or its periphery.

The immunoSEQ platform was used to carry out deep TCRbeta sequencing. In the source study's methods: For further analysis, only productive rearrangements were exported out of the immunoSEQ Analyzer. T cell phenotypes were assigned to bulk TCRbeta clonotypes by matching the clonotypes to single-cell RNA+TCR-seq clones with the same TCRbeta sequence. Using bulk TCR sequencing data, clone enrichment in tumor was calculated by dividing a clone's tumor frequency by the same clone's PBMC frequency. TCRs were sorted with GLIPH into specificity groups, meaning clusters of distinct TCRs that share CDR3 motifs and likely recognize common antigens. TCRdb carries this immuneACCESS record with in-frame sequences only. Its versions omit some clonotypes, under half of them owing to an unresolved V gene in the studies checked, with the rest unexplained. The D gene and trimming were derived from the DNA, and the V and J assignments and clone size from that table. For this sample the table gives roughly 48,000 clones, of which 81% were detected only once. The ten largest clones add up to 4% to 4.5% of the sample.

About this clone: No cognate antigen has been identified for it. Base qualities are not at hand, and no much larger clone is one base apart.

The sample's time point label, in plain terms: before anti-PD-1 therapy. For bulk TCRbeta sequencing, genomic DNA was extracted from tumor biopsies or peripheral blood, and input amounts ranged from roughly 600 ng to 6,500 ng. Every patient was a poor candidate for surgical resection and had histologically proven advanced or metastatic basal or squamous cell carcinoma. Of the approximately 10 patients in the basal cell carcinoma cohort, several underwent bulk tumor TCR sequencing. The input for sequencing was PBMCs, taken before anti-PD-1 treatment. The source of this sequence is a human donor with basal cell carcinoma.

The CDR3 region has the sequence CASSWPGQGSGYTF. The nucleotide sequence reads TGTGCCAGCAGTTGGCCTGGACAGGGTAGTGGCTACACCTTC. The chain is made from TRBV6-2 or TRBV6-3 and TRBJ1-2, with 8 bases matching TRBD1. The CDR3 contains 14 residues, cysteine and phenylalanine counted. Here the CDR3 DNA is all that survives: 42 bases in frame from base 1. According to the germline V gene, CDR1 reads MNHEY and CDR2 reads SVGEGT. Germline trimming: 4 bases from V, 7 bases from J; junction bases outside gene matches: 8.